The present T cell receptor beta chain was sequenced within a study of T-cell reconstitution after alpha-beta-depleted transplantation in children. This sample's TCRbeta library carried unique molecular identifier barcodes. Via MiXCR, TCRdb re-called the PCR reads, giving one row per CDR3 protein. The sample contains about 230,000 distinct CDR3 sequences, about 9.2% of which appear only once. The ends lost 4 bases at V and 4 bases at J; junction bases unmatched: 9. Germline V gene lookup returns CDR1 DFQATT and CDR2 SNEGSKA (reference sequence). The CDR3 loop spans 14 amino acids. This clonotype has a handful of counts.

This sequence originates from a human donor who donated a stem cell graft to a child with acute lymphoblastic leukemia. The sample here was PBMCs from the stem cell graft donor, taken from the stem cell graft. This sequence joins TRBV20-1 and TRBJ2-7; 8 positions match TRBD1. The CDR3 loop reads CSATLPGQDYEQYF. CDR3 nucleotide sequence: TGCAGTGCTACCCTTCCGGGACAGGATTACGAGCAGTACTTC.